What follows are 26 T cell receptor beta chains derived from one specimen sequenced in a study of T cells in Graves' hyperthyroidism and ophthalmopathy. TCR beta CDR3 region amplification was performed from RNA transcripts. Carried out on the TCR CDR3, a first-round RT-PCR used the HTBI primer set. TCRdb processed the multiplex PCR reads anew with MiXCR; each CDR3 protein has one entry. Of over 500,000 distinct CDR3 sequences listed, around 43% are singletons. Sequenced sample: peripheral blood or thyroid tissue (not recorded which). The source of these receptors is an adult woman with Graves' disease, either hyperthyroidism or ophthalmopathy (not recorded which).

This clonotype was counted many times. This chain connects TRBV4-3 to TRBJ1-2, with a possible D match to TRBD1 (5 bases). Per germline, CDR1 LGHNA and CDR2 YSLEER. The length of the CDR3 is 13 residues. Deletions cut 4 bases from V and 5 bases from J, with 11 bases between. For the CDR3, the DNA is TGCGCCAGCAGCCCGACAGTCCAATATGGCTACACCTTC. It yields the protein CASSPTVQYGYTF.

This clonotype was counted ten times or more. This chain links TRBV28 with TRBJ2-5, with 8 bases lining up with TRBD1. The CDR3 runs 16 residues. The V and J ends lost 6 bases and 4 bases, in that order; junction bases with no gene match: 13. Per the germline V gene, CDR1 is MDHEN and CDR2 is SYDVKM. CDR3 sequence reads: CASRRSLDRVRETQYF. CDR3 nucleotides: TGTGCCAGCAGGAGATCGCTGGACAGGGTACGAGAGACCCAGTACTTC.

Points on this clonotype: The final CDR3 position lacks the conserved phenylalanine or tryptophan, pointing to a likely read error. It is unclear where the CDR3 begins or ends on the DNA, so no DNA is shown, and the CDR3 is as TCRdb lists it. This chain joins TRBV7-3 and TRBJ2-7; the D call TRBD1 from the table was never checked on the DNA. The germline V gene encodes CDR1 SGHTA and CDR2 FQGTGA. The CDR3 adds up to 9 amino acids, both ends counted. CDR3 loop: CASSLTGGQ.

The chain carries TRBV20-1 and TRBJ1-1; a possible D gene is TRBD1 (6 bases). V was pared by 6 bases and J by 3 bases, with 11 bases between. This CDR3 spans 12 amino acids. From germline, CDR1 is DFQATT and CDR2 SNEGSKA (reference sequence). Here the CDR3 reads CSASKGDTEAFF. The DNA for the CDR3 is TGCAGTGCCAGTAAGGGGGACACTGAAGCTTTCTTT.

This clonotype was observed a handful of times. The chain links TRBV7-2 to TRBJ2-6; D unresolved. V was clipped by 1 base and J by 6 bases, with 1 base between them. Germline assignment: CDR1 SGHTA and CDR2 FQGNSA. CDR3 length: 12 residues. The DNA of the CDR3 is TGTGCCAGCAGCTTAGAGGCCAACGTCCTGACTTTC. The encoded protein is CASSLEANVLTF.

The CDR3 loop reads CSWGQPNTEAFF. In DNA, the CDR3 is TGCAGCTGGGGACAACCGAACACTGAAGCTTTCTTT. The chain uses TRBV29-1 and TRBJ1-1; TRBD1 is a possible D gene (6 bases). The CDR3 is 12 amino acids. From germline, CDR1 is SQVTM and CDR2 ANQGSEA. Trimming pared 8 bases from V and 1 base from J, leaving 11 bases between.

The CDR3: CASRLTGGTGELFF. The CDR3, as DNA: TGTGCCAGCAGATTGACAGGGGGCACCGGGGAGCTGTTTTTT. The chain couples TRBV2 to TRBJ2-2; TRBD1 aligns across 9 bases. Germline lookup yields CDR1 SNHLY and CDR2 FYNNEI. Unmatched junction bases numbered 3, after V lost 6 bases and J lost 4 bases. The CDR3 runs to 14 residues.

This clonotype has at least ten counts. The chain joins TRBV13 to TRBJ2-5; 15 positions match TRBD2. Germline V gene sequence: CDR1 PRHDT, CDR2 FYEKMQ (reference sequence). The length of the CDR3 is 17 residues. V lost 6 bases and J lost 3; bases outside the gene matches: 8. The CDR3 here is CASRRWTSGRAKETQYF. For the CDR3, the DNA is TGTGCCAGCAGGCGGTGGACTAGCGGGAGGGCGAAAGAGACCCAGTACTTC. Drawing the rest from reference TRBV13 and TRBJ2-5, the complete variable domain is AAGVIQSPRHLIKEKRETATLKCYPIPRHDTVYWYQQGPGQDPQFLISFYEKMQSDKGSIPDRFSAQQFSDYHSELNMSSLELGDSALYFCASRRWTSGRAKETQYFGPGTRLLVL.

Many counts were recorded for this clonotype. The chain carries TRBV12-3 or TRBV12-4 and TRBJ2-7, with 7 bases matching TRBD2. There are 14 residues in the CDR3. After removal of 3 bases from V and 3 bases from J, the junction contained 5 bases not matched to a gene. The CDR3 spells CASSFSGGFYEQYF. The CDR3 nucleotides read TGTGCCAGCAGTTTCTCGGGAGGTTTCTACGAGCAGTACTTC.

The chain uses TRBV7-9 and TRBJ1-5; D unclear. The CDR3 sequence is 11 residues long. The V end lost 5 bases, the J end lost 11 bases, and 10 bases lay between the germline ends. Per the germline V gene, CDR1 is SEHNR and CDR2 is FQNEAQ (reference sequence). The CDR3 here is CASSPGGSQHF. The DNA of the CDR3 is TGTGCCAGCAGCCCAGGCGGATCCCAGCATTTT.

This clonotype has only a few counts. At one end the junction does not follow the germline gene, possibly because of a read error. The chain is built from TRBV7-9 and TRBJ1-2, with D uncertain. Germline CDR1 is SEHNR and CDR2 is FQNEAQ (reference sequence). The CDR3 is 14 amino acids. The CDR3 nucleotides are TGCGCCAGCAGCCCGGAGGCAGGCGTGAGTGGCTACACCTTC. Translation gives CASSPEAGVSGYTF.

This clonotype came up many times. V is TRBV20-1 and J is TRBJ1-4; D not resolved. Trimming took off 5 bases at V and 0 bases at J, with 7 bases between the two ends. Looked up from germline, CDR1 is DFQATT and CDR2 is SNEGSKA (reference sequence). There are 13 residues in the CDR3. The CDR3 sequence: CSAWDPTNEKLFF. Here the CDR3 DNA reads TGCAGTGCTTGGGATCCAACTAATGAAAAACTGTTTTTT.

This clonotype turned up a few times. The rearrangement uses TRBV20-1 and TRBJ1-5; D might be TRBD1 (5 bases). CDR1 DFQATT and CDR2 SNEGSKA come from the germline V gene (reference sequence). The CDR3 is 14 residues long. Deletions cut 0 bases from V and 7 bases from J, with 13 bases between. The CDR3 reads CSAREGRVEQPQHF. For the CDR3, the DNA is TGCAGTGCTAGAGAAGGCAGGGTTGAGCAGCCCCAGCATTTT.

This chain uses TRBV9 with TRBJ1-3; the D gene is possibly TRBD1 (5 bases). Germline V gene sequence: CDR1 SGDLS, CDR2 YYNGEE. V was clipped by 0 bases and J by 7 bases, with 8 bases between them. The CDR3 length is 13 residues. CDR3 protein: CASSVVGGNTIYF. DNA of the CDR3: TGTGCCAGCAGCGTAGTTGGGGGGAACACCATATATTTT.

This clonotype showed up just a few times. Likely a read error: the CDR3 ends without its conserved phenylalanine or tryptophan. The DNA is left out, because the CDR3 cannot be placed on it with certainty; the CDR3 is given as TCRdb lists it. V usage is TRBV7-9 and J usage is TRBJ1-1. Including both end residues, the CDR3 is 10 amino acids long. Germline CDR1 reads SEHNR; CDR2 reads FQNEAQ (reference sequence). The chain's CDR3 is CASSKPLAGV.

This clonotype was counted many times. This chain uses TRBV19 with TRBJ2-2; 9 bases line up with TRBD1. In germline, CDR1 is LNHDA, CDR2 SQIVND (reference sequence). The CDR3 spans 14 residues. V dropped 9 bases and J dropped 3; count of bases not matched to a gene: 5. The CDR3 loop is CASRGQGDTGELFF. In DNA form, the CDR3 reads TGTGCCAGCAGGGGACAGGGAGACACCGGGGAGCTGTTTTTT.

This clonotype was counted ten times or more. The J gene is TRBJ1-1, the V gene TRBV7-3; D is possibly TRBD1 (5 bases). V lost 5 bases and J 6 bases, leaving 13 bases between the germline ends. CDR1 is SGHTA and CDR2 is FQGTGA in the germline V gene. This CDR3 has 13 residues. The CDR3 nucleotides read TGTGCCAGCAGCCGGGACTTGGGTTCTGAAGCTTTCTTT. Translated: CASSRDLGSEAFF.

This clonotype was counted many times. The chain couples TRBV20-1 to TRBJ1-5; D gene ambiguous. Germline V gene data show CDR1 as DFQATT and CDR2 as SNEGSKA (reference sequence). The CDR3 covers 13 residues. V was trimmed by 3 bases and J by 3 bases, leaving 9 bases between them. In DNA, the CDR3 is TGCAGTGCTAGGGGTTCGTTCAATCAGCCCCAGCATTTT. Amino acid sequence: CSARGSFNQPQHF.

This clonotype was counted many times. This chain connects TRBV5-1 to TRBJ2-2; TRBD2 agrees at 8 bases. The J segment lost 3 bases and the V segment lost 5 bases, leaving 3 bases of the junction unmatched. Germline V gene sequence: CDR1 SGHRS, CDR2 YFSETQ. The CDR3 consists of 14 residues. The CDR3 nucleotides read TGCGCCAGCAGATACGGGAGGGACACCGGGGAGCTGTTTTTT. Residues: CASRYGRDTGELFF. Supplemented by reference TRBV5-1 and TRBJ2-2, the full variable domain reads KAGVTQTPRYLIKTRGQQVTLSCSPISGHRSVSWYQQTPGQGLQFLFEYFSETQRNKGNFPGRFSGRQFSNSRSEMNVSTLELGDSALYLCASRYGRDTGELFFGEGSRLTVL.

In DNA, the CDR3 is TGCGCCAGCAGTGAGGACGGACAGGGCCAGCCCCAGCATTTT. Its translation: CASSEDGQGQPQHF. The chain is built from TRBV10-2 and TRBJ1-5; 8 bases map to TRBD1. Germline V gene lookup returns CDR1 WSHSY and CDR2 SAAADI. The length of the CDR3 is 14 residues. The trim removed 2 bases at V and 7 bases at J, leaving 4 bases unmatched.

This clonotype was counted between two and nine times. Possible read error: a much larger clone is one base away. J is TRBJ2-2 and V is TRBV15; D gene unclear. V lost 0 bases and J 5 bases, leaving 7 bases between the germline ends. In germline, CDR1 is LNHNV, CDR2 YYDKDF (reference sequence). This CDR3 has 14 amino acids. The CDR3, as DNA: TGTGCCACCAGCAGAGATTTGGGTACCGGGGAGCTGTTTTTT. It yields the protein CATSRDLGTGELFF.

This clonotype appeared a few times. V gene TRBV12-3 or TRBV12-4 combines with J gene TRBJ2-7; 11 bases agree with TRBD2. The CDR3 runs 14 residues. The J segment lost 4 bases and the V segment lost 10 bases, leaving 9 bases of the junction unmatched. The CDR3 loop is CATQDSGRDYEQYF. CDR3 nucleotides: TGTGCCACCCAGGATAGCGGGAGGGATTACGAGCAGTACTTC.

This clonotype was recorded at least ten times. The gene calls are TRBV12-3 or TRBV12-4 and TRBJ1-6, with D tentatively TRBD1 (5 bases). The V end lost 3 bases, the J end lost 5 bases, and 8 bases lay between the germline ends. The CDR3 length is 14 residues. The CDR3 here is CASSFWGNNSPLHF. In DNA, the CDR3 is TGTGCCAGCAGTTTTTGGGGGAATAATTCACCCCTCCACTTT.

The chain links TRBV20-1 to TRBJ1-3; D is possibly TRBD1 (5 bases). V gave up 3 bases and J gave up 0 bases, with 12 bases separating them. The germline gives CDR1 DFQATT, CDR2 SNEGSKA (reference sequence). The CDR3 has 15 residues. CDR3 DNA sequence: TGCAGTGCTAGTCAGGACACTTACTCTGGAAACACCATATATTTT. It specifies CSASQDTYSGNTIYF.

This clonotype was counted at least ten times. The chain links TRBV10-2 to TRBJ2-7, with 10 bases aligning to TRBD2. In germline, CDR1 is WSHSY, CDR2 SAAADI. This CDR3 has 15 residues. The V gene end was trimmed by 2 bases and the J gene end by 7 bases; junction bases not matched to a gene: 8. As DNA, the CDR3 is TGCGCCAGCAGTGAGAGCGGGAGGGCCCTCGGGGAGCAGTACTTC. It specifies CASSESGRALGEQYF.

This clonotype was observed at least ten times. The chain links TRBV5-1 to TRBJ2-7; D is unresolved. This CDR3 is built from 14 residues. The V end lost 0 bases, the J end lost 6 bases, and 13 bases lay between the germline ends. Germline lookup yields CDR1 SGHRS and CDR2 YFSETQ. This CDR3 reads CASSLDLPSREQYF. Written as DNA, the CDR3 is TGCGCCAGCAGCTTGGATCTACCCTCTCGCGAGCAGTACTTC.